The 24 T cell receptor beta chains reported below all come from one sample, sequenced in a study of beta chain features in type 1 diabetes. TCRB transcripts that were expressed got sequenced, as all of the isolated RNA had been reverse transcribed. The data were produced by immunoSEQ multiplex PCR, yet TCRdb's version contains in-frame clones alone and is incomplete. Here the sample spans about 220,000 clones, approximately 11% being singletons. Specimen: central memory CD4+ T cells from blood. The receptor set was obtained from a man younger than 30 in good health.

This clone was observed at least ten times. The CDR3 here is CSVERDAPWDEQFF. The CDR3 DNA reads as TGCAGCGTTGAAAGGGACGCCCCCTGGGATGAGCAGTTCTTC. The genes are TRBV29-1 and TRBJ2-1, with D possibly being TRBD1 or TRBD2 (5 bases each). V was cut by 2 bases and J by 8 bases, with 16 bases left in between. This CDR3 spans 14 amino acids. Germline V gene sequence: CDR1 SQVTM, CDR2 ANQGSEA.

The chain links TRBV29-1 to TRBJ2-1, with 10 bases aligning to TRBD2. Germline V CDR1 and CDR2: SQVTM, ANQGSEA. The CDR3 length is 16 residues. J lost 5 bases, V lost 1 base, and 8 bases had no gene match. The CDR3, as DNA: TGCAGCGTTGAAGGGTTCCTAGCGGGAGATGACAATGAGCAGTTCTTC. It is translated as CSVEGFLAGDDNEQFF.

The chain has TRBV7-9 and TRBJ2-3; possibly TRBD2 for D (6 bases). The CDR3 is 15 amino acids. The germline CDR1 and CDR2 sequences are SEHNR and FQNEAQ (reference sequence). The V end was cut by 4 bases, the J end by 2 bases, with 13 bases between. CDR3 coding DNA: TGTGCCAGCAGCTCGGGACTCATATTCACAGATACGCAGTATTTT. Translated, it gives CASSSGLIFTDTQYF.

The chain carries TRBV4-1 and TRBJ2-1; 15 positions agree with TRBD2. The CDR3 consists of 17 residues. V lost 4 bases to trimming and J lost 1 base; unmatched junction nucleotides: 2. Germline values: CDR1 MGHRA, CDR2 YSYEKL. CDR3 amino acids: CASSRGLAGGSYNEQFF. The CDR3 bases are TGCGCCAGCAGCCGGGGACTAGCGGGAGGATCCTACAATGAGCAGTTCTTC.

At least ten counts were recorded for this clone. The chain couples TRBV10-3 to TRBJ2-5; 9 bases map to TRBD2. This CDR3 is built from 16 residues. Trimming at V came to 2 bases and at J to 6 bases, leaving 10 bases not matched to a gene. Germline CDR1 reads ENHRY; CDR2 reads SYGVKD. DNA of the CDR3: TGTGCCATCAGTGAGGGAAGGTCTAGCGGGGACCAGACCCAGTACTTC. Translating gives CAISEGRSSGDQTQYF.

This clone was recorded at least ten times. This chain joins TRBV15 and TRBJ2-7, with D possibly being TRBD1 (6 bases). Germline V lookup: CDR1 LNHNV, CDR2 YYDKDF (reference sequence). This CDR3 has 11 residues. V lost 9 bases and J lost 5, with 11 bases in between. The CDR3 protein is CATANRDEQYF. The CDR3 bases are TGTGCCACAGCCAACAGGGACGAGCAGTACTTC.

This clone came up a few times. This chain joins TRBV4-3 and TRBJ1-1, with D possibly matching TRBD1 (5 bases). The CDR3 is 13 amino acids. V was cut by 0 bases and J by 10 bases, with 12 bases left in between. From germline, CDR1 is LGHNA and CDR2 YSLEER. The DNA of the CDR3 is TGCGCCAGCAGCCAAGATAGGAGGGGCCGAGCTTTCTTT. Protein product: CASSQDRRGRAFF.

This clone was seen more than once but under ten times. J is TRBJ2-7 and V is TRBV30, with 9 nucleotides matching TRBD1. Germline lookup yields CDR1 GTSNPN and CDR2 SVGIG (reference sequence). J was trimmed by 6 bases and V by 1 base; bases with no gene match: 7. The CDR3 extends over 14 amino acids. CDR3 amino acids: CAWSAGTGKLEQYF. CDR3 in DNA: TGTGCCTGGAGTGCTGGGACAGGGAAACTCGAGCAGTACTTC.

This clone was found a few times. The chain employs TRBV7-2 and TRBJ2-7, with D perhaps TRBD2 (6 bases). Trimming cost V 5 bases and J 0 bases, with 17 bases left between them. CDR3 length equals 16 residues. Germline V lookup: CDR1 SGHTA, CDR2 FQGNSA. Written as DNA, the CDR3 is TGTGCCAGCAGCCCAAATATGTGGGGACTCTCCTACGAGCAGTACTTC. It translates to CASSPNMWGLSYEQYF.

A few counts support this clone. Different DNA sequences within this sample yield the same CDR3. For the CDR3, the DNA is TGTGCCAGCTCCTTGGACAGGGAGACCCAGTACTTC. This gives the protein CASSLDRETQYF. This chain connects TRBV18 to TRBJ2-5; TRBD1 matches 7 bases. The CDR3 contains 12 residues. The V gene end was trimmed by 6 bases and the J gene end by 5 bases; junction bases not matched to a gene: 3. Germline lookup yields CDR1 KGHSH and CDR2 LQKENI. Together with reference TRBV18 and TRBJ2-5, the CDR3 gives the full variable domain: NAGVMQNPRHLVRRRGQEARLRCSPMKGHSHVYWYRQLPEEGLKFMVYLQKENIIDESGMPKERFSAEFPKEGPSILRIQQVVRGDSAAYFCASSLDRETQYFGPGTRLLVL.

The chain has TRBV2 and TRBJ1-1; perhaps TRBD1 as D (6 bases). The V gene lost 6 bases and the J gene lost 5 bases, with 16 bases spanning the gap. The CDR3 loop spans 14 amino acids. CDR1 and CDR2 from the germline V gene are SNHLY and FYNNEI. The CDR3 loop is CASSLDSQGTEAFF. The CDR3 bases are TGTGCCAGCAGCTTAGACAGCCAGGGGACTGAAGCTTTCTTT.

This clone showed up just a few times. J is TRBJ1-4 and V is TRBV2; D remains ambiguous. The germline CDR1 and CDR2 sequences are SNHLY and FYNNEI. V was pared by 5 bases and J by 7 bases, with 14 bases between. The CDR3 consists of 14 residues. The CDR3 DNA is TGTGCCAGCAGTCCTGACTTGGCCGGTGAAAAACTGTTTTTT. It specifies CASSPDLAGEKLFF.

This clone has more than one count but fewer than ten. The chain recombines TRBV14 with TRBJ1-1; D remains ambiguous. The germline CDR1 and CDR2 sequences are SGHDN and FVKESK. V shed 6 bases and J shed 5 bases, with 13 bases lying between them. This CDR3 spans 13 amino acids. CDR3 sequence (DNA): TGTGCCAGCAGTCTAGACCTGGGGACTGAAGCTTTCTTT. Translated: CASSLDLGTEAFF.

The V gene is TRBV7-2, the J gene TRBJ1-2; D perhaps matches TRBD1 (5 bases). V dropped 4 bases and J dropped 7 bases, with 10 bases sitting between them. Germline-derived CDR1 and CDR2 are SGHTA and FQGNSA. The length of the CDR3 is 12 residues. Written as DNA, the CDR3 is TGTGCCAGCAGCTCCAGCAGGGCTGGCTACACCTTC. It is translated as CASSSSRAGYTF.

J is TRBJ2-1 and V is TRBV7-9; the D gene is possibly TRBD2 (5 bases). Trimming stripped 0 bases from V and 0 bases from J, with 9 bases between. The CDR3 sequence is 16 residues long. Germline V gives CDR1 SEHNR, CDR2 FQNEAQ (reference sequence). CDR3 nucleotide sequence: TGTGCCAGCAGCTTAGCGAGAGGGAGCTCCTACAATGAGCAGTTCTTC. Translation gives CASSLARGSSYNEQFF. The full variable domain, rest sourced from reference TRBV7-9 and TRBJ2-1, is DTGVSQNPRHKITKRGQNVTFRCDPISEHNRLYWYRQTLGQGPEFLTYFQNEAQLEKSRLLSDRFSAERPKGSFSTLEIQRTEQGDSAMYLCASSLARGSSYNEQFFGPGTRLTVL.

This clone showed up just once. Other DNA variants within this sample encode the same CDR3. The CDR3 loop is CASSLPSNEQFF. CDR3 bases: TGCGCCAGCAGCTTGCCTAGTAATGAGCAGTTCTTC. The genes are TRBV5-1 and TRBJ2-1; D unresolved. Trimming pared 1 base from V and 7 bases from J, leaving 6 bases between. The CDR3 loop spans 12 amino acids. Germline V gene sequence: CDR1 SGHRS, CDR2 YFSETQ.

This clone has only a few counts. The chain uses TRBV29-1 and TRBJ2-3; 7 bases align to TRBD1. V lost 6 bases and J lost 0; bases outside the gene matches: 9. The length of the CDR3 is 15 residues. Looked up from germline, CDR1 is SQVTM and CDR2 is ANQGSEA. The chain's CDR3 is CSVSDRAGSTDTQYF. Here the CDR3 DNA reads TGCAGCGTATCAGACAGGGCAGGCAGCACAGATACGCAGTATTTT.

J is TRBJ2-6 and V is TRBV5-6; TRBD1 matches 8 bases. The ends lost 4 bases at V and 0 bases at J; junction bases unmatched: 12. This CDR3 has 19 amino acids. Germline V gives CDR1 SGHDT, CDR2 YYEEEE. DNA for the CDR3: TGTGCCAGCAGCCGAAGAGACGGGACAGGCTACTCTGGGGCCAACGTCCTGACTTTC. It codes for CASSRRDGTGYSGANVLTF.

This clone was recorded many times. The chain employs TRBV6-6 and TRBJ2-7; D remains unclear. V was cut by 6 bases and J by 0 bases, with 12 bases left in between. The CDR3 runs 14 residues. Germline V gene sequence: CDR1 MNHNY, CDR2 SVGAGI (reference sequence). The CDR3 loop is CASRETTSSYEQYF. As DNA, the CDR3 is TGTGCCAGCAGAGAGACCACGAGCTCCTACGAGCAGTACTTC.

This chain connects TRBV29-1 to TRBJ2-3, with D unresolved. V shed 7 bases and J shed 2 bases, with 4 bases lying between them. This CDR3 is 10 amino acids long. Per the germline V gene, CDR1 is SQVTM and CDR2 is ANQGSEA. The CDR3 DNA sequence: TGCAGCGGCAACACAGATACGCAGTATTTT. It specifies CSGNTDTQYF.

The sample holds many counts of this clone. The same CDR3 also results from other DNA sequences found in this sample. The chain combines TRBV7-3 with TRBJ2-2; a possible D gene is TRBD1 (6 bases). V was shortened by 5 bases and J by 4 bases, with 11 bases between the two germline ends. In germline, CDR1 is SGHTA, CDR2 FQGTGA. The CDR3 extends over 14 amino acids. CDR3 in amino acids: CASSPGTFTGELFF. DNA of the CDR3: TGTGCCAGCAGCCCCGGGACATTCACCGGGGAGCTGTTTTTT.

CDR3 nucleotide sequence: TGTGCCAGCAGTGAAGTGGGCACCGGGGAGCTGTTTTTT. It yields the protein CASSEVGTGELFF. The genes are TRBV6-1 and TRBJ2-2; D call uncertain. Trimming cost V 1 base and J 4 bases, with 4 bases left between them. The CDR3 extends over 13 amino acids. The germline V gene encodes CDR1 MNHNS and CDR2 SASEGT.

This clone has a handful of counts. V and J are TRBV7-3 and TRBJ2-3; 7 positions agree with TRBD2. CDR3 length equals 15 residues. Germline-derived CDR1 and CDR2 are SGHTA and FQGTGA. Trimming at V came to 8 bases and at J to 0 bases, leaving 8 bases not matched to a gene. The CDR3 DNA reads as TGTGCCAGCGGTCCCGGGAGGAGTAGCACAGATACGCAGTATTTT. As protein: CASGPGRSSTDTQYF.

This sequence joins TRBV19 and TRBJ2-7, with 10 positions matching TRBD2. Germline V gene data show CDR1 as LNHDA and CDR2 as SQIVND (reference sequence). J was trimmed by 0 bases and V by 6 bases; bases with no gene match: 5. The CDR3 is 15 amino acids. CDR3 protein: CASSRTSGSSYEQYF. The CDR3 DNA follows: TGTGCCAGTAGCCGGACTAGCGGCAGCTCCTACGAGCAGTACTTC.